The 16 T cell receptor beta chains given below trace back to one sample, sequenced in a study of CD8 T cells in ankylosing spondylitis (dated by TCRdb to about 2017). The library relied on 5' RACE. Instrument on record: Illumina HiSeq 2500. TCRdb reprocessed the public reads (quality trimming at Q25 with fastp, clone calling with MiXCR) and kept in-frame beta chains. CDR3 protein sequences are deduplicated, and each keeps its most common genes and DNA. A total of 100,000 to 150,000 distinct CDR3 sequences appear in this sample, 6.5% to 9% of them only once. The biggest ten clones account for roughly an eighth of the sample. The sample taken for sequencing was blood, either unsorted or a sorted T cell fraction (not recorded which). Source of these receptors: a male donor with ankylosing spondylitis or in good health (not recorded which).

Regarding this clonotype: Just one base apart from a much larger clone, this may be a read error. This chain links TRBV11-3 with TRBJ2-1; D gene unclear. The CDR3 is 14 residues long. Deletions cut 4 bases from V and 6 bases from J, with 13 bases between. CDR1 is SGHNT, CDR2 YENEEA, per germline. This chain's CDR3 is CASSSLRACNEQFF. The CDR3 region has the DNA TGTGCCAGCAGCTCGCTCCGGGCCTGCAATGAGCAGTTCTTC.

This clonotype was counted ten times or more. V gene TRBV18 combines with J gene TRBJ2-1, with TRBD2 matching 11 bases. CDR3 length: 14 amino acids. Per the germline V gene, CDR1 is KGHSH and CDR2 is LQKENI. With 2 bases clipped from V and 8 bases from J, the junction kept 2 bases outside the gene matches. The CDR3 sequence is CASSPELAGDEQFF. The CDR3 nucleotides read TGTGCCAGCTCACCAGAACTAGCGGGAGATGAGCAGTTCTTC.

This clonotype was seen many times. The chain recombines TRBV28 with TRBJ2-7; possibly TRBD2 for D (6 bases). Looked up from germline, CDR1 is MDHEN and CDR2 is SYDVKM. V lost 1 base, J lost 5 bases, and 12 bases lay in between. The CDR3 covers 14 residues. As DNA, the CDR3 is TGTGCCAGCAGTTTATCGGGAGCTTCCCACGAGCAGTACTTC. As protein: CASSLSGASHEQYF.

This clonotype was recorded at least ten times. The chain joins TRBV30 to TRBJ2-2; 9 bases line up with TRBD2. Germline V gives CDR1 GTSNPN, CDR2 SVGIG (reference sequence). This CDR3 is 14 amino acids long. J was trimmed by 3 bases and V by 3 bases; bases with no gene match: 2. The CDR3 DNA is TGTGCCTGGAGGAAGCGGGGGGACACCGGGGAGCTGTTTTTT. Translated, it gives CAWRKRGDTGELFF. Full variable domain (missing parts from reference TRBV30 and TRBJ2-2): SQTIHQWPATLVQPVGSPLSLECTVEGTSNPNLYWYRQAAGRGLQLLFYSVGIGQISSEVPQNLSASRPQDRQFILSSKKLLLSDSGFYLCAWRKRGDTGELFFGEGSRLTVL.

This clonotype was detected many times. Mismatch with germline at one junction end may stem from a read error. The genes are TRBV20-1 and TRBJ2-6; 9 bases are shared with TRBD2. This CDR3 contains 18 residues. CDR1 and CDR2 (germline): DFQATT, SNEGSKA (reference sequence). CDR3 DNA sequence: TGCAGTGCTAGAGAAATAGCGGGAGCGCCCTCTCGGGCCAACGTCCTGACTTTC. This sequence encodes CSAREIAGAPSRANVLTF.

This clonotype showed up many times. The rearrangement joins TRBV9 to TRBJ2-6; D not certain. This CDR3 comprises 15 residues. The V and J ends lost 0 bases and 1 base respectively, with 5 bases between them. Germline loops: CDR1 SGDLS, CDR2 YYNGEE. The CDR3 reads CASSVDWSGANVLTF. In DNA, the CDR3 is TGTGCCAGCAGCGTAGACTGGTCTGGGGCCAACGTCCTGACTTTC. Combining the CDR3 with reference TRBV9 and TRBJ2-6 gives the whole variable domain DSGVTQTPKHLITATGQRVTLRCSPRSGDLSVYWYQQSLDQGLQFLIQYYNGEERAKGNILERFSAQQFPDLHSELNLSSLELGDSALYFCASSVDWSGANVLTFGAGSRLTVL.

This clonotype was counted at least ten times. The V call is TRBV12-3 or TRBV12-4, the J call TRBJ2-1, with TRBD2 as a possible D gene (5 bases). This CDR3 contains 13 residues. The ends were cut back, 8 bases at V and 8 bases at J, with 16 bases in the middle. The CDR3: CASHRLAPDEQFF. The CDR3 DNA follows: TGTGCCAGCCATCGGCTAGCTCCCGATGAGCAGTTCTTC.

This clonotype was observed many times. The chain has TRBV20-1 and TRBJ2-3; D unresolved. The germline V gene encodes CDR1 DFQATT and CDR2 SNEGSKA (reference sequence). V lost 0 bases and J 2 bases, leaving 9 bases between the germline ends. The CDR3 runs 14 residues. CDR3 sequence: CSARDDPITDTQYF. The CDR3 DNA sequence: TGCAGTGCTAGAGATGACCCGATCACAGATACGCAGTATTTT.

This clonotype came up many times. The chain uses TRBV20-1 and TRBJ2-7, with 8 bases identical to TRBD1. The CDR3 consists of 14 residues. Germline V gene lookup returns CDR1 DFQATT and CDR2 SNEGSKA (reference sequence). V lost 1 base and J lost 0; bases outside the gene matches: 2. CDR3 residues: CSARGTGYSYEQYF. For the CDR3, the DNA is TGCAGTGCTAGAGGGACAGGGTACTCCTACGAGCAGTACTTC.

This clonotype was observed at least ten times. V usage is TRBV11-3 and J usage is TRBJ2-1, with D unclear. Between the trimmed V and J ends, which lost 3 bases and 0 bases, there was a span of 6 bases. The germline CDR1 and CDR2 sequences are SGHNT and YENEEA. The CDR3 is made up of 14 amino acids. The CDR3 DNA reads TGTGCCAGCAGCTTGGAGAGCTCCTACAATGAGCAGTTCTTC. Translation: CASSLESSYNEQFF.

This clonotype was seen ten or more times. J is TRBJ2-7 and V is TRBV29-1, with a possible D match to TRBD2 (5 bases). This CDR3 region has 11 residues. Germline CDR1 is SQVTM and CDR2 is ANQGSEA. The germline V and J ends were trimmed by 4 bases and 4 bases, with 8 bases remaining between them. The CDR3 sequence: CSVAGNYEQYF. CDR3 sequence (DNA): TGCAGCGTTGCGGGGAATTACGAGCAGTACTTC.

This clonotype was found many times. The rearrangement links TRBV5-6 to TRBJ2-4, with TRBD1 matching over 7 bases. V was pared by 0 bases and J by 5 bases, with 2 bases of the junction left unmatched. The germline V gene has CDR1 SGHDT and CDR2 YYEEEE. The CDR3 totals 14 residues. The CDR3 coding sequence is TGTGCCAGCAGCTTGGGACAGGGCCAAAACATTCAGTACTTC. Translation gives CASSLGQGQNIQYF.

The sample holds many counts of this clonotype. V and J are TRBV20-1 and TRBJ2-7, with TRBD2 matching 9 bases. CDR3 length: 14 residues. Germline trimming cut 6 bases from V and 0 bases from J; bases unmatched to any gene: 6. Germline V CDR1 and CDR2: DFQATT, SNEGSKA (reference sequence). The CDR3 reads CSAEREDRSYEQYF. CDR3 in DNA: TGCAGTGCAGAGCGGGAGGACCGCTCCTACGAGCAGTACTTC.

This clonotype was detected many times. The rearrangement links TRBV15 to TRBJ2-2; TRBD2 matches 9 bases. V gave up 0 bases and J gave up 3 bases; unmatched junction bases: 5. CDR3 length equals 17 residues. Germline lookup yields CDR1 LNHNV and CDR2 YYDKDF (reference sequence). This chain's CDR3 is CATSREGVAGDTGELFF. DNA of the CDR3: TGTGCCACCAGCAGAGAAGGTGTAGCGGGGGACACCGGGGAGCTGTTTTTT.

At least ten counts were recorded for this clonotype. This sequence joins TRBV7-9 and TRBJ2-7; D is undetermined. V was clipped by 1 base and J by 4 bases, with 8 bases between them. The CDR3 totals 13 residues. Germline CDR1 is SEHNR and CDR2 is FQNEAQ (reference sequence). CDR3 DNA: TGTGCCAGCAGCTTAGACCCAGGTTACGAGCAGTACTTC. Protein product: CASSLDPGYEQYF.

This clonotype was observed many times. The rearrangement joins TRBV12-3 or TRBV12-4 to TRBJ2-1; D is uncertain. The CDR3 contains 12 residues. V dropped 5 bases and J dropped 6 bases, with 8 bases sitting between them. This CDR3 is CASSPFINEQFF. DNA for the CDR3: TGTGCCAGCAGTCCATTTATCAATGAGCAGTTCTTC.